These T cell receptor beta chains were read from a single sample in a study of cytomegalovirus exposure and HLA in healthy donors. Profiled with immunoSEQ multiplex PCR; TCRdb holds only in-frame clones, not every one. The table includes fewer than 150,000 clones, about three quarters detected once. The specimen sequenced was PBMCs. Receptors originate from a man aged 60 to 69 in good health and CMV-seropositive. Both conserved end residues are part of each CDR3. Fields, in order: CDR3 protein, CDR3 DNA, clone size, CDR3 length, V gene, J gene, D gene. A D gene is named only where the DNA matches it firmly. Size is stated for part of the rows, as once, few or many counts, or as a class when the clone is expanded.

CDR3 protein: CASTLRLAVSYNEQFF
CDR3 DNA: TGTGCCAGCACACTACGCCTAGCGGTATCCTACAATGAGCAGTTCTTC
clone size: -
CDR3 length: 16
V gene: TRBV7-9
J gene: TRBJ2-1
D gene: TRBD2

CDR3 protein: CASSMNREGSNEQFF
CDR3 DNA: TGTGCCAGTAGTATGAACAGGGAGGGGAGCAATGAGCAGTTCTTC
clone size: -
CDR3 length: 15
V gene: TRBV19
J gene: TRBJ2-1
D gene: -

CDR3 protein: CASTPRSNRNNEQFF
CDR3 DNA: TGTGCCAGCACTCCTAGAAGTAACCGTAACAATGAGCAGTTCTTC
clone size: -
CDR3 length: 15
V gene: TRBV2
J gene: TRBJ2-1
D gene: -

CDR3 protein: CASSLLQPDRAKETQYF
CDR3 DNA: TGTGCCAGCAGCTTACTCCAGCCGGACAGGGCAAAAGAGACCCAGTACTTC
clone size: -
CDR3 length: 17
V gene: TRBV7-9
J gene: TRBJ2-5
D gene: TRBD1

CDR3 protein: CATSRTGTLSFF
CDR3 DNA: TGTGCCACCAGCAGGACAGGTACACTATCTTTCTTT
clone size: once
CDR3 length: 12
V gene: TRBV15
J gene: TRBJ1-1
D gene: -

CDR3 protein: CASSLDWGLAGINEQFF
CDR3 DNA: TGTGCCAGCAGCTTAGATTGGGGACTAGCGGGTATTAATGAGCAGTTCTTC
clone size: -
CDR3 length: 17
V gene: TRBV11-2
J gene: TRBJ2-1
D gene: TRBD2

CDR3 protein: CASSTSGGGTDTQYF
CDR3 DNA: TGTGCCAGCAGTACTAGCGGAGGGGGCACAGATACGCAGTATTTT
clone size: -
CDR3 length: 15
V gene: TRBV2
J gene: TRBJ2-3
D gene: TRBD2

CDR3 protein: CASSGLQGRGPNQPQHF
CDR3 DNA: TGTGCCAGCAGTGGATTACAGGGAAGGGGGCCCAATCAGCCCCAGCATTTT
clone size: -
CDR3 length: 17
V gene: TRBV2
J gene: TRBJ1-5
D gene: TRBD1

CDR3 protein: CASSLGGTGRVGGELFF
CDR3 DNA: TGCGCCAGCAGCTTGGGGGGGACAGGCCGAGTTGGCGGGGAGCTGTTTTTT
clone size: -
CDR3 length: 17
V gene: TRBV5-1
J gene: TRBJ2-2
D gene: TRBD1

CDR3 protein: CASSLPGGPNYGYTF
CDR3 DNA: TGTGCCAGCAGCTTACCAGGGGGTCCTAACTATGGCTACACCTTC
clone size: -
CDR3 length: 15
V gene: TRBV7-9
J gene: TRBJ1-2
D gene: TRBD1

CDR3 protein: CASSSGQGNSPLHF
CDR3 DNA: TGTGCCAGCAGCTCGGGACAGGGAAATTCACCCCTCCACTTT
clone size: -
CDR3 length: 14
V gene: TRBV7-9
J gene: TRBJ1-6
D gene: TRBD1

CDR3 protein: CASSGQRAYEQYF
CDR3 DNA: TGTGCCAGCAGCGGGCAGAGGGCCTACGAGCAGTACTTC
clone size: -
CDR3 length: 13
V gene: TRBV7-9
J gene: TRBJ2-7
D gene: -

CDR3 protein: CASSPLGTGGNTIYF
CDR3 DNA: TGCGCCAGCAGCCCCCTCGGGACAGGGGGAAACACCATATATTTT
clone size: -
CDR3 length: 15
V gene: TRBV5-1
J gene: TRBJ1-3
D gene: TRBD1

CDR3 protein: CSVQLAGGRETQYF
CDR3 DNA: TGCAGCGTTCAGCTAGCGGGAGGGAGGGAGACCCAGTACTTC
clone size: -
CDR3 length: 14
V gene: TRBV29-1
J gene: TRBJ2-5
D gene: TRBD2

CDR3 protein: CATWDRVATTEAFF
CDR3 DNA: TGTGCCACCTGGGACAGGGTAGCGACAACTGAAGCTTTCTTT
clone size: -
CDR3 length: 14
V gene: TRBV27
J gene: TRBJ1-1
D gene: TRBD1

CDR3 protein: CASSASGDPKLAKNIQYF
CDR3 DNA: TGCGCCAGCAGTGCCAGCGGGGACCCAAAACTAGCCAAAAACATTCAGTACTTC
clone size: -
CDR3 length: 18
V gene: TRBV10-2
J gene: TRBJ2-4
D gene: TRBD2

CDR3 protein: CASSGRESGGQPQHF
CDR3 DNA: TGTGCCAGCAGTGGCCGGGAGTCAGGGGGTCAGCCCCAGCATTTT
clone size: -
CDR3 length: 15
V gene: TRBV6-6
J gene: TRBJ1-5
D gene: TRBD1

CDR3 protein: CASSVLSGGAETQYF
CDR3 DNA: TGCGCCAGCAGCGTACTTAGCGGGGGAGCAGAGACCCAGTACTTC
clone size: few
CDR3 length: 15
V gene: TRBV5-1
J gene: TRBJ2-5
D gene: TRBD2

CDR3 protein: CAWSVQAGYTF
CDR3 DNA: TGTGCCTGGAGTGTACAGGCTGGCTACACCTTC
clone size: -
CDR3 length: 11
V gene: TRBV30
J gene: TRBJ1-2
D gene: -

CDR3 protein: CATRRTNNSPLHF
CDR3 DNA: TGCGCCACTCGACGGACAAATAATTCACCCCTCCACTTT
clone size: -
CDR3 length: 13
V gene: TRBV10-1
J gene: TRBJ1-6
D gene: -

CDR3 protein: CASSTDSNTEAFF
CDR3 DNA: TGTGCCAGCAGCACAGACAGTAACACTGAAGCTTTCTTT
clone size: -
CDR3 length: 13
V gene: TRBV7-2
J gene: TRBJ1-1
D gene: -

CDR3 protein: CASSLGVRVNTEAFF
CDR3 DNA: TGTGCCAGCAGTTTAGGGGTCAGGGTGAACACTGAAGCTTTCTTT
clone size: -
CDR3 length: 15
V gene: TRBV27
J gene: TRBJ1-1
D gene: -

CDR3 protein: CASSPAPGQLMNTEAFF
CDR3 DNA: TGCGCCAGCAGCCCGGCCCCGGGACAACTCATGAACACTGAAGCTTTCTTT
clone size: -
CDR3 length: 17
V gene: TRBV5-1
J gene: TRBJ1-1
D gene: -

CDR3 protein: CASSDGLAGASYNEQFF
CDR3 DNA: TGTGCCAGCAGTGACGGACTAGCGGGAGCTTCCTACAATGAGCAGTTCTTC
clone size: -
CDR3 length: 17
V gene: TRBV6-1
J gene: TRBJ2-1
D gene: TRBD2

CDR3 protein: CASSWGTGMAEAFF
CDR3 DNA: TGTGCCAGCAGCTGGGGGACAGGGATGGCTGAAGCTTTCTTT
clone size: -
CDR3 length: 14
V gene: TRBV5-6
J gene: TRBJ1-1
D gene: TRBD1

CDR3 protein: CASSGGAGRYGYTF
CDR3 DNA: TGTGCCAGCAGTGGTGGGGCGGGGCGCTATGGCTACACCTTC
clone size: -
CDR3 length: 14
V gene: TRBV7-6
J gene: TRBJ1-2
D gene: -

CDR3 protein: CASSLGGQGNYEQYF
CDR3 DNA: TGCGCCAGCAGCTTGGGGGGACAGGGAAATTACGAGCAGTACTTC
clone size: -
CDR3 length: 15
V gene: TRBV5-1
J gene: TRBJ2-7
D gene: TRBD1

CDR3 protein: CASSTGTGLWTEAFF
CDR3 DNA: TGTGCCAGCAGCACCGGGACAGGGCTGTGGACTGAAGCTTTCTTT
clone size: few
CDR3 length: 15
V gene: TRBV5-4
J gene: TRBJ1-1
D gene: TRBD1

CDR3 protein: CASAGDISYEQYF
CDR3 DNA: TGCGCCTCTGCGGGGGACATCTCCTACGAGCAGTACTTC
clone size: -
CDR3 length: 13
V gene: TRBV5-1
J gene: TRBJ2-7
D gene: -

CDR3 protein: CSSSLALTDGYTF
CDR3 DNA: TGTTCCAGCAGCTTAGCGTTGACAGACGGCTACACCTTC
clone size: -
CDR3 length: 13
V gene: TRBV7-9
J gene: TRBJ1-2
D gene: -

CDR3 protein: CASSFSWAAFF
CDR3 DNA: TGTGCCAGCAGCTTTAGTTGGGCCGCTTTCTTT
clone size: -
CDR3 length: 11
V gene: TRBV7-2
J gene: TRBJ1-1
D gene: -

CDR3 protein: CASTLGQELFF
CDR3 DNA: TGTGCCAGTACCCTCGGACAGGAGCTGTTTTTT
clone size: -
CDR3 length: 11
V gene: TRBV19
J gene: TRBJ2-2
D gene: -

CDR3 protein: CAWTTGGFGNTIYF
CDR3 DNA: TGTGCCTGGACAACAGGGGGTTTCGGAAACACCATATATTTT
clone size: -
CDR3 length: 14
V gene: TRBV30
J gene: TRBJ1-3
D gene: TRBD1

CDR3 protein: CASSNTGVIGSYEQYF
CDR3 DNA: TGTGCCAGCAGCAACACAGGAGTTATTGGATCCTACGAGCAGTACTTC
clone size: -
CDR3 length: 16
V gene: TRBV7-3
J gene: TRBJ2-7
D gene: -

CDR3 protein: CAAQLPGTDSNQPQHF
CDR3 DNA: TGTGCCGCCCAATTACCCGGGACAGATAGCAATCAGCCCCAGCATTTT
clone size: -
CDR3 length: 16
V gene: TRBV28
J gene: TRBJ1-5
D gene: TRBD1

CDR3 protein: CASSAVGGSNTGELFF
CDR3 DNA: TGTGCCAGCAGCGCAGTGGGGGGATCGAACACCGGGGAGCTGTTTTTT
clone size: -
CDR3 length: 16
V gene: TRBV27
J gene: TRBJ2-2
D gene: -

CDR3 protein: CASSLGTGSTEAFF
CDR3 DNA: TGTGCCAGCAGCTTGGGTACAGGGTCTACTGAAGCTTTCTTT
clone size: -
CDR3 length: 14
V gene: TRBV5-4
J gene: TRBJ1-1
D gene: -

CDR3 protein: CASIGPGPSYEQYF
CDR3 DNA: TGTGCCAGTATAGGGCCAGGGCCCTCCTACGAGCAGTACTTC
clone size: -
CDR3 length: 14
V gene: TRBV19
J gene: TRBJ2-7
D gene: -

CDR3 protein: CASSVGTGGRYEQYF
CDR3 DNA: TGCGCCAGCAGTGTAGGGACAGGGGGACGGTATGAGCAGTACTTC
clone size: -
CDR3 length: 15
V gene: TRBV10-1
J gene: TRBJ2-7
D gene: TRBD1

CDR3 protein: CASSLKDSSEQYF
CDR3 DNA: TGTGCCAGCAGCTTAAAGGACAGCAGCGAGCAGTACTTC
clone size: -
CDR3 length: 13
V gene: TRBV7-9
J gene: TRBJ2-7
D gene: -

CDR3 protein: CASSSRTGNYTEAFF
CDR3 DNA: TGTGCCAGCAGCTCACGGACAGGGAACTACACTGAAGCTTTCTTT
clone size: -
CDR3 length: 15
V gene: TRBV7-9
J gene: TRBJ1-1
D gene: TRBD1

CDR3 protein: CASSERTGITGELFF
CDR3 DNA: TGTGCCAGCAGTGAACGGACAGGGATCACCGGGGAGCTGTTTTTT
clone size: -
CDR3 length: 15
V gene: TRBV25-1
J gene: TRBJ2-2
D gene: TRBD1

CDR3 protein: CASSPTGGIIAEKLFF
CDR3 DNA: TGTGCCAGCAGCCCTACCGGAGGGATCATTGCGGAAAAACTGTTTTTT
clone size: -
CDR3 length: 16
V gene: TRBV28
J gene: TRBJ1-4
D gene: -

CDR3 protein: CASSPWAGSTNTEAFF
CDR3 DNA: TGTGCTAGCAGCCCGTGGGCAGGTTCAACGAACACTGAAGCTTTCTTT
clone size: -
CDR3 length: 16
V gene: TRBV7-7
J gene: TRBJ1-1
D gene: -

CDR3 protein: CASSNPPAGDTYEQYF
CDR3 DNA: TGCGCCAGCAGCAACCCTCCAGCGGGGGACACCTACGAGCAGTACTTC
clone size: -
CDR3 length: 16
V gene: TRBV5-1
J gene: TRBJ2-7
D gene: TRBD2

CDR3 protein: CASRDTGKLDYGYTF
CDR3 DNA: TGTGCCAGCAGGGACACAGGGAAATTGGACTATGGCTACACCTTC
clone size: -
CDR3 length: 15
V gene: TRBV11-2
J gene: TRBJ1-2
D gene: -

CDR3 protein: CASRDGQGYEQYF
CDR3 DNA: TGTGCCAGCAGGGATGGACAGGGGTACGAGCAGTACTTC
clone size: few
CDR3 length: 13
V gene: TRBV28
J gene: TRBJ2-7
D gene: TRBD1

CDR3 protein: CSVETGAGNTIYF
CDR3 DNA: TGCAGCGTTGAGACAGGAGCTGGAAACACCATATATTTT
clone size: few
CDR3 length: 13
V gene: TRBV29-1
J gene: TRBJ1-3
D gene: -

CDR3 protein: CASSLRRGTGGLEQYF
CDR3 DNA: TGTGCCAGCAGCCTACGTAGGGGGACAGGGGGCCTCGAGCAGTACTTC
clone size: -
CDR3 length: 16
V gene: TRBV2
J gene: TRBJ2-7
D gene: TRBD1

CDR3 protein: CASSRIRDRGNHEQYF
CDR3 DNA: TGCGCCAGCAGCAGGATCCGGGACAGGGGTAACCACGAGCAGTACTTC
clone size: -
CDR3 length: 16
V gene: TRBV5-1
J gene: TRBJ2-7
D gene: TRBD1

CDR3 protein: CASSGGQAGYGYTF
CDR3 DNA: TGTGCCAGCTCGGGAGGACAGGCGGGATATGGCTACACCTTC
clone size: -
CDR3 length: 14
V gene: TRBV18
J gene: TRBJ1-2
D gene: TRBD1

CDR3 protein: CASSSGRGATDNEQFF
CDR3 DNA: TGCGCCAGCAGCTCGGGTAGAGGAGCGACGGACAATGAGCAGTTCTTC
clone size: -
CDR3 length: 16
V gene: TRBV5-1
J gene: TRBJ2-1
D gene: -

CDR3 protein: CASSENGGNSPLHF
CDR3 DNA: TGTGCCAGCAGTGAGAACGGTGGTAATTCACCCCTCCACTTT
clone size: -
CDR3 length: 14
V gene: TRBV2
J gene: TRBJ1-6
D gene: -

CDR3 protein: CASSPGLAGLQETQYF
CDR3 DNA: TGTGCCAGCAGCCCTGGACTAGCGGGACTACAAGAGACCCAGTACTTC
clone size: -
CDR3 length: 16
V gene: TRBV7-2
J gene: TRBJ2-5
D gene: TRBD2

CDR3 protein: CASSTSVPVVSPLHF
CDR3 DNA: TGTGCCAGCAGCACTAGTGTTCCAGTAGTCTCACCCCTCCACTTT
clone size: -
CDR3 length: 15
V gene: TRBV11-2
J gene: TRBJ1-6
D gene: -

CDR3 protein: CAWEVGRARRSPLHF
CDR3 DNA: TGTGCCTGGGAGGTCGGGCGGGCGCGTCGTTCACCCCTCCACTTT
clone size: -
CDR3 length: 15
V gene: TRBV30
J gene: TRBJ1-6
D gene: -

CDR3 protein: CASSPPGDSNQPQHF
CDR3 DNA: TGTGCCAGCAGCCCGCCCGGGGATAGCAATCAGCCCCAGCATTTT
clone size: -
CDR3 length: 15
V gene: TRBV7-9
J gene: TRBJ1-5
D gene: -